The clone carrying this T cell receptor beta chain was observed a few times. The record originates from a study of blood T cells in healthy people across ages. Across the whole study: When template switching was applied, about one barcoded beta molecule was captured per two T cells.

Primed by a sample-barcoded 5' primer and a J-beta primer mix, a second PCR proceeded for about 7 to 12 cycles. Via MiXCR, TCRdb re-called the 5' RACE reads, giving one row per CDR3 protein. The sample includes some 930,000 distinct CDR3 sequences, just under 30% of them seen just once. The CDR3 loop spans 17 amino acids. The germline V gene has CDR1 MNHNS and CDR2 SASEGT. V lost 0 bases, J lost 0 bases, and 14 bases lay in between. In addition, the sample was reused for a study of T cells of mothers and their children.

The sample consisted of blood. The receptor's source is a woman aged 40 to 49 in good health. The chain couples TRBV6-1 to TRBJ1-1; D is uncertain. In DNA, the CDR3 is TGTGCCAGCAGTGAAGCTTGGGGATCCGAAATGAACACTGAAGCTTTCTTT. This translates into CASSEAWGSEMNTEAFF.